The subject of this entry is one TCR beta chain. Authors' analysis steps: The authors estimated nucleated cell counts from reference gene primer amplification. Sequencing was performed with immunoSEQ multiplex PCR; in TCRdb, only in-frame clones are kept and a portion is missing. V and J calls and clone size are as listed in that table; D and trimming were resolved from the DNA. The sample includes about 150,000 clones, approximately 86% of them seen just once. The source of the sample is a study of blood T cell repertoires in COVID-19. Study-wide context: The cDNA or gDNA used as material had been derived from T cells, B-cell-depleted T cells, or PBMCs.

Between the trimmed V and J ends, which lost 4 bases and 7 bases, there was a span of 11 bases. The CDR3 length is 13 residues. The rearrangement joins TRBV12-3 or TRBV12-4 to TRBJ1-5; D not certain. This sequence was found in a man aged 80 or over with COVID-19, enrolled during active disease. Sample: peripheral blood. The CDR3 sequence: CASSSLNGQPQHF. The CDR3 nucleotides read TGTGCCAGCAGTTCCCTTAACGGGCAGCCCCAGCATTTT.